The source of this TCR beta chain is a study of cytomegalovirus exposure and HLA in healthy donors (dated by TCRdb to the late 2010s). About the full investigation: An earlier analysis of roughly 570 of the donors reported about 260 Gb of sequence data and 117 million unique TCR beta sequences obtained from around 180 million T cells. Rather than using new phenotypic data, the later analysis identified candidate immune exposures from TCR beta sequences and from how often those sequences occurred across donors. On average, roughly 240,000 unique TCR beta nucleotide sequences were sequenced per donor among a few hundred genotyped donors of the cohort, with roughly 19% of those sequences being non-productive. To predict cytomegalovirus infection status, the study combined high-throughput TCR immunosequencing, statistical association of individual TCRs with disease status, and machine learning. HLA typing covered class I and class II loci at four-digit resolution. Along with the roughly 670-subject first cohort, a separate validation cohort of over a hundred different subjects was used. The study aimed to test whether cataloging public T cell receptors could reveal signatures of past pathogen exposure. An earlier analysis of some 500 of the donors used high-throughput TCR beta sequencing to judge whether each TCR beta V gene segment behaved as functional or pseudogenic. The number of donors typed differed by locus, with roughly 620-640 for A, B, C, DRB1 and DQB1, around 520 for DQA1, approximately 570 for DPA1, and under 490 for DPB1. Alongside the repertoire data, information on donor age, sex, ethnicity and CMV serostatus was compiled. Genome-wide SNP genotypes for about 65% of the 666 donors were used in a later genetic analysis, which treated that subset as a discovery cohort. An early release that covered some 630 HLA-typed donors contained approximately 290 gigabases of sequencing data and tens of millions of unique TCR sequences. Of the roughly 400 genotyped donors, about 84% fell in the genetic ancestry cluster associated with self-reported Caucasian donors. About five DR-DQ haplotypes were handled as single units for association and clustering, since linkage in the cohort was strong. The study profiled the T cell repertoires of 550 to 700 subjects by immunosequencing and related them to cytomegalovirus serostatus. All discovery cohort repertoires had been generated using a single sequencing platform. A later analysis re-examined previously published TCR beta repertoires from several hundred donors and added high-resolution HLA genotyping to investigate patterns of TCR occurrence. Findings and caveats that apply to the study as a whole: Strong co-occurrence of HLA alleles, especially DR and DQ, made assigning TCR associations to individual alleles difficult. The earlier analysis of around 600 of the donors excluded roughly 17 rarely observed V segments, including chromosome 9 orphons, because counts were too low. It was suggested by the authors that the approach could potentially be generalized to other disease states and immunological phenotypes. Correlated functional status among segregating V segments might reflect linkage disequilibrium, but an unknown experimental factor could not be ruled out. A later genetic analysis associated a missense DCLRE1C variant with V-gene and J-gene trimming of TCR beta chains, and an independent cohort replicated the association. Because HLA typing was missing for some donors at each locus, association tests included only the typed subset. A few of the identified cytomegalovirus-associated TCR beta chains were confirmed in vitro to be specific for cytomegalovirus antigens. Only TCR beta chains were sequenced in this cohort, and the absence of alpha or paired-chain data limited detectable features. A later analysis found that most CMV-associated TCR beta chains appeared HLA-restricted, with HLA associations seemingly driven largely by CMV exposure. In an earlier analysis of more than 500 of the donors, most TCR beta V segments appeared in productive rearrangements about 87% or about 30% of the time, broadly matching IMGT annotations. The study gave a list of under 200 TCR beta chains associated with cytomegalovirus. The presence/absence analyses assumed that sequencing depth was roughly uniform across donors, and that assumption may not be true. Specific HLA alleles were associated with 16,951 TCR beta sequences at a false discovery rate of 0.05 in a later analysis. Cytomegalovirus status was reported to be diagnosed by the classifier with high specificity and sensitivity in both the original and validation cohorts. A further reported finding was that TCR beta sequences accurately predicted the HLA-A and HLA-B alleles for most subjects in the first cohort. The only immune exposure information available for the cohort was CMV serostatus. In a later analysis, the rate of TCR association differed among HLA loci, with DRB1 alleles having the most associated TCRs and HLA-C alleles having the fewest. Compared with equally common non-associated chains, HLA-associated TCR beta chains in a later analysis were more clonally expanded and had lower generation probabilities. A cluster of highly shared sequence variants was judged likely to represent a technical artifact of the sequencing pipeline. According to a later genetic analysis, donors in an Asian-associated ancestry cluster had fewer N-insertions in productive TCRs than the approximately 700-donor mean. In a later analysis, several top co-occurrence clusters were reported to appear linked to parvovirus B19, influenza, CMV and Epstein-Barr virus. Some IMGT-functional V segments, including TRBV6-2 and TRBV6-3, could not be distinguished by the 87-base-pair reads and were therefore excluded. Across donors, most TCR sequences were observed very rarely, whereas some public TCRs were present in many individuals.

The CDR1 and CDR2 encoded by the germline V gene are SQVTM and ANQGSEA. Trimming removed 4 bases from V and 0 bases from J, leaving 9 bases between the germline ends. From its cysteine to its phenylalanine, the CDR3 spans 13 amino acids. This entry keeps only the CDR3 DNA: 39 bases, framed from base 1. The library came from the immunoSEQ multiplex PCR assay. For the multiplex PCR, a mixture combining 60 forward primers for TCR Vbeta segments and 13 reverse primers for TCR Jbeta segments was used. The CDR3 region of rearranged TCR beta genes was amplified from genomic DNA with a multiplex PCR assay. The Illumina HiSeq System was used to sequence the amplified TCR beta libraries as 87-base-pair reads. In the original analysis: A later analysis counted approximately 84 million unique TCR beta chains across the 666 repertoires, and approximately 11 million of these chains were shared by at least two donors. A nearest-neighbor algorithm error-corrected the raw reads and collapsed the reads into unique sequences, merging closely related sequences to remove PCR and sequencing errors. V, D and J gene segments were assigned by aligning CDR3 sequences to IMGT reference sequences. For a sequence to be retained, a match of at least six nucleotides was required to both a V gene segment and a J gene segment. Rearrangements were called productive when the CDR3 lacked stop codons and stayed in frame with V and J; all others were non-productive. Following IMGT convention, CDR3 was defined as the stretch from the second conserved V-encoded cysteine to the conserved J-encoded phenylalanine. In an earlier analysis of some 550 of the donors, sequences lacking an unambiguous match to a single V gene segment were excluded. In an earlier analysis of 587 of the donors, a V segment was called functional when productive rearrangements were above 56.7%, and segregating when the standard deviation between donors exceeded 5%. To diagnose cytomegalovirus status from the catalog of TCR beta chain sequences, a statistical classification framework was built. In a later analysis, V and J genes were assigned by comparing TCR nucleotide sequences against IMGT/GENE-DB human TR gene sequences. A later analysis assigned CDR3 sequences and most-parsimonious VDJ recombination scenarios with the TCRdist pipeline. In a later analysis, each TCR beta chain was defined by its CDR3 amino acid sequence together with its V-gene family, and reads without a unique V-gene family were excluded. In a later analysis, a few hundred highly shared, low-generation-probability nucleotide sequences were removed to address suspected cross-contamination and a sequencing artifact. A later analysis calculated a clonal expansion index for each public chain from normalized within-repertoire ranks of inferred template counts. A later analysis computed generation probabilities with a VDJ recombination model fitted to out-of-frame rearrangements, and checked the results against IGoR. A later analysis scored TCR-TCR, TCR-HLA and TCR-CMV co-occurrence with hypergeometric tests, applying a repertoire-size bias correction to TCR pairs. False discovery rates were estimated in a later analysis by permuting HLA or CMV assignments 20 times. A later analysis grouped co-occurring TCRs with DBSCAN, adding TCRdist sequence similarity when clustering within HLA-allele-positive subsets. Repertoires with fewer than 30,000 or more than 120,000 public chains, plus five repertoires with anomalous nucleotide sharing, were excluded from co-occurrence clustering. TCRdb retrieved this table from immuneACCESS and kept in-frame rearrangements only. Not all clones are present; in checked studies, unresolved V genes account for under half, and no reason is known for the remainder. V, J and clone size derive from that table, while D and trimming were established from the DNA sequence. This sample is represented by about 180,000 clones; about three quarters of them were singletons. The ten largest clones add up to approximately 1.3% of the sample.

The cohort comprised some 680 healthy bone marrow donors. At the time of sampling, all cohort members were nominally healthy, though unrecorded immune exposures were likely present. The donor tested CMV seronegative and was one of the 352 seronegative cohort members. A peripheral blood sample was collected from each donor, and TCR beta sequencing was performed on peripheral blood mononuclear cells. Genomic DNA was extracted from the blood cell samples with the Qiagen DNeasy Blood Extraction Kit. This clone has just a few counts. It has no known antigen specificity. No base qualities exist here, and no much larger clone lies one base off it.

The source is a man aged 18 to 29 in good health and CMV-seronegative. The rearranged chain carries TRBV29-1 and TRBJ1-2; no D gene can be assigned with confidence. The material sequenced was PBMCs. Read as DNA, the sequence is TGCAGCGTTGTCAACAGAGCTAACTATGGCTACACCTTC. This sequence encodes CSVVNRANYGYTF.